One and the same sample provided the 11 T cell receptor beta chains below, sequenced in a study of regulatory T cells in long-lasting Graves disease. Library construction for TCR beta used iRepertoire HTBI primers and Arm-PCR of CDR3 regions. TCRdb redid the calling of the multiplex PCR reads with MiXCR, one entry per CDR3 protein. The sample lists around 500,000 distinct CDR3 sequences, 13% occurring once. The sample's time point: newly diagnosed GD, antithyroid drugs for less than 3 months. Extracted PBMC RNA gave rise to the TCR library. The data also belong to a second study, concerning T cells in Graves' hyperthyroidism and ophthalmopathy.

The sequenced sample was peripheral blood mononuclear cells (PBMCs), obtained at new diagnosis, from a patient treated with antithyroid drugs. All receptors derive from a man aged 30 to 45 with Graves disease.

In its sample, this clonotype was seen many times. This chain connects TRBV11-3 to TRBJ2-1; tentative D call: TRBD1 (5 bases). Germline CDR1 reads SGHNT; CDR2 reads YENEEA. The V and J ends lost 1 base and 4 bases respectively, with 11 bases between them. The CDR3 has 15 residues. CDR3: CASSLARGLYNEQFF. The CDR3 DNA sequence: TGTGCCAGCAGCTTAGCTAGGGGCCTATACAATGAGCAGTTCTTC.

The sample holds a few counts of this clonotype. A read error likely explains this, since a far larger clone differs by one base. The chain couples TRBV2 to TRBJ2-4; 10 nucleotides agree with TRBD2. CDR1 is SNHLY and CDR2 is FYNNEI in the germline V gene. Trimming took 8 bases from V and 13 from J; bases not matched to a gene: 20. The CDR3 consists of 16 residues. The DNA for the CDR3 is TGTGCCAGCCCTGACCTAGCGGGAGTCTTCCAAGAGGCCCAGTACTTC. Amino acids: CASPDLAGVFQEAQYF.

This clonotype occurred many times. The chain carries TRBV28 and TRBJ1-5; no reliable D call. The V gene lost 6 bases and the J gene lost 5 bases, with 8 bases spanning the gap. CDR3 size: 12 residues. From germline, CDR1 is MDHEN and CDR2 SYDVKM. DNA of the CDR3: TGTGCCAGCAGCGTGTTGGATCAGCCCCAGCATTTT. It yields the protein CASSVLDQPQHF.

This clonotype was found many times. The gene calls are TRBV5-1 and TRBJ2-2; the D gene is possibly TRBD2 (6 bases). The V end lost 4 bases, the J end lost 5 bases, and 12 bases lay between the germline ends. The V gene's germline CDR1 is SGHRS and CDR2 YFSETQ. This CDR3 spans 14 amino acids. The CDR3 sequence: CASSAGPSTGELFF. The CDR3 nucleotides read TGCGCCAGCAGCGCGGGACCGAGTACCGGGGAGCTGTTTTTT.

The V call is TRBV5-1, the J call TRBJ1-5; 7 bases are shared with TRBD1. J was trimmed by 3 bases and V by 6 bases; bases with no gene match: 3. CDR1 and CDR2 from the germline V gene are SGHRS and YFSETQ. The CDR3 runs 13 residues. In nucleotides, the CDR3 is TGCGCCAGCACGACAGGGCCCAATCAGCCCCAGCATTTT. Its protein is CASTTGPNQPQHF.

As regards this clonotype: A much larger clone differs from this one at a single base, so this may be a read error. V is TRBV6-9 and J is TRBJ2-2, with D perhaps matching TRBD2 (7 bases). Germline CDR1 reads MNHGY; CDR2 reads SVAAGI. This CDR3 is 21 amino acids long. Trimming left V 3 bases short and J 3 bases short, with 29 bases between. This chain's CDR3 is CASSYPEGVTVGAGDTGELFF. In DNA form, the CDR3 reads TGTGCCAGCAGTTACCCCGAGGGGGTGACCGTTGGGGCGGGAGACACCGGGGAGCTGTTTTTT.

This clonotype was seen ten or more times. CDR3 DNA sequence: TGCAGTGCTAGAGGGATTAGCGGGAGGGCCTACGAGCAGTACTTC. Protein: CSARGISGRAYEQYF. This chain joins TRBV20-1 and TRBJ2-7, with 11 positions matching TRBD2. The germline V gene encodes CDR1 DFQATT and CDR2 SNEGSKA (reference sequence). The J segment lost 2 bases and the V segment lost 1 base, leaving 4 bases of the junction unmatched. The CDR3 is 15 amino acids.

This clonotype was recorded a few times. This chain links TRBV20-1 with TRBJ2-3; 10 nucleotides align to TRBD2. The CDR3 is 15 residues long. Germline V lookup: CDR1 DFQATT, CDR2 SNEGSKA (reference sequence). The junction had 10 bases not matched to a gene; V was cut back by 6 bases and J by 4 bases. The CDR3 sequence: CSALFLAGVSDTQYF. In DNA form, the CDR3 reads TGCAGTGCCCTTTTCCTAGCGGGAGTGTCAGATACGCAGTATTTT.

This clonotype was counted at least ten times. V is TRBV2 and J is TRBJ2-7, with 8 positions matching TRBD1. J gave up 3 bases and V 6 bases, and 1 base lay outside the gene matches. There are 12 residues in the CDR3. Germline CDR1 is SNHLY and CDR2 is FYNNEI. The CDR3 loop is CASSGTGYEQYF. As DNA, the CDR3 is TGTGCCAGCAGCGGGACAGGCTACGAGCAGTACTTC.

The CDR3 region is CSARTGPHETQYF. CDR3 DNA: TGCAGTGCTAGAACGGGACCCCACGAGACCCAGTACTTC. The chain recombines TRBV20-1 with TRBJ2-5; D possibly uses TRBD1 or TRBD2 (5 bases each). The V and J ends lost 2 bases and 5 bases respectively, with 12 bases between them. Per the germline V gene, CDR1 is DFQATT and CDR2 is SNEGSKA (reference sequence). The CDR3 is made up of 13 amino acids.

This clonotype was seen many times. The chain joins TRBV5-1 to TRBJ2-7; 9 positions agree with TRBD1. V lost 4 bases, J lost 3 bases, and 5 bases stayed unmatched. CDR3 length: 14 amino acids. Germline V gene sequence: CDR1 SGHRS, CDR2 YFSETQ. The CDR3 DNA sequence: TGCGCCAGCAGCCAAACAGGGGGCGACTACGAGCAGTACTTC. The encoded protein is CASSQTGGDYEQYF.